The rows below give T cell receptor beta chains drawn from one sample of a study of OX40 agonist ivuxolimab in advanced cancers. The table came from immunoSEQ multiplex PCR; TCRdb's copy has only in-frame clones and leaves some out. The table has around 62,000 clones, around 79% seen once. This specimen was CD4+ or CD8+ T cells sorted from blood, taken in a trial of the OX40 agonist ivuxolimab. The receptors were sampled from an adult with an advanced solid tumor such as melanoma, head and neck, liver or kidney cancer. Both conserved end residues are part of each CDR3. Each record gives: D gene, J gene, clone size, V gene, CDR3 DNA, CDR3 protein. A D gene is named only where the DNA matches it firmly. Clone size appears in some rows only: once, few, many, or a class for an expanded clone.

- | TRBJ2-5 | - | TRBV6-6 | TGTGCCAGCAGTACGAAGTCACACCGGGGATCGGAGACCCAGTACTTC | CASSTKSHRGSETQYF
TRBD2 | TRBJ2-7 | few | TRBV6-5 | TGTGCCAGCAGTTACCTTACTAGCGGACTCGAGCAGTACTTC | CASSYLTSGLEQYF
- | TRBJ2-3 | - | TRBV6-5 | TGTGCCAGCTTAAACAGGGACACAGATACGCAGTATTTT | CASLNRDTDTQYF
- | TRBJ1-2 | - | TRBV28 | TGTGCCAGCAGTCTAGGTACAAGTAATGGCTACACCTTC | CASSLGTSNGYTF
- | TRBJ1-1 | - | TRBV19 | TGTGCCAGTAGTAGACCACCAGAAAGCACTGAAGCTTTCTTT | CASSRPPESTEAFF
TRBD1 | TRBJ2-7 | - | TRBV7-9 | TGTGCCAGCAGCCCGGGGACAGGGGGTCTGCGGTTGTACGAGCAGTACTTC | CASSPGTGGLRLYEQYF
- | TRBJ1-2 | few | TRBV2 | TGTGCCAGCAGTGAAGCAGTAGGTGCCCCTCGATCGTCCACCTTC | CASSEAVGAPRSSTF
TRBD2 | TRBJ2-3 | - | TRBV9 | TGTGCCAGCAGCAAAGCGGGGGGCACAGATACGCAGTATTTT | CASSKAGGTDTQYF
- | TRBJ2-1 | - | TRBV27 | TGTGCCAGCAGTTTAGGCAGGTACAATGAGCAGTTCTTC | CASSLGRYNEQFF
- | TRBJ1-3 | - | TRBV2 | TGTGCCAGCACCACGGAGGAAAGGACTGGAAACACCATATATTTT | CASTTEERTGNTIYF
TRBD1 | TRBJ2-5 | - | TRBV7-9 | TGTGCCAGCAGCGCTAGGACAGGGGGCCAAGAGACCCAGTACTTC | CASSARTGGQETQYF
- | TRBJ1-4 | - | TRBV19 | TGTGCCAGTAGTATAGTGGAGCGCAATAATGAAAAACTGTTTTTT | CASSIVERNNEKLFF
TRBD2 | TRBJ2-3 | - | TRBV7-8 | TGTGCCAGCAGCTTAGCCGCTAGCGGGGGGGCAAGAGATACGCAGTATTTT | CASSLAASGGARDTQYF
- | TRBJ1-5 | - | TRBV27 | TGTGCCAGCAGTTTCCGGACGGGGGAAACTCGGTATCAGCCCCAGCATTTT | CASSFRTGETRYQPQHF
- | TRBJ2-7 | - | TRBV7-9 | TGTGCCAGCAGCCCCCCTCACGGGTCAACCTACGAGCAGTACTTC | CASSPPHGSTYEQYF
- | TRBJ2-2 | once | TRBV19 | TGTGCCAGTAGTATAGGACGAGGGTACACCGGGGAGCTGTTTTTT | CASSIGRGYTGELFF
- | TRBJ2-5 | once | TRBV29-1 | TGCAGCGTTGCCGCAGGGGAAGTGACCCAGTACTTC | CSVAAGEVTQYF
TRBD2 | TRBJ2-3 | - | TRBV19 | TGTGCCAGTACGGCGCTAGCGGGACCCATGAGGGATACGCAGTATTTT | CASTALAGPMRDTQYF
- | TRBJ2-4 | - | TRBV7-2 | TGTGCCAGCAGCTTAGAAAGACTAGGAGAAAACATTCAGTACTTC | CASSLERLGENIQYF
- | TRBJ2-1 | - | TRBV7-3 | TGTGCCAGCAGCTTTCCCGGCAGGGGGGAGTTTAATGAGCAGTTCTTC | CASSFPGRGEFNEQFF
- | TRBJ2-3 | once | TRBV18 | TGTGCCAGCTCACCACGGAACACAGATACGCAGTATTTT | CASSPRNTDTQYF
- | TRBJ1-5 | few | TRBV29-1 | TGCAGCGTTGAAGATTCCCCGTCCCAGCCCCAGCATTTT | CSVEDSPSQPQHF
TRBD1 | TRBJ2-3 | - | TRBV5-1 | TGCGCCAGCAGTCGGGACAGTAGCACAGATACGCAGTATTTT | CASSRDSSTDTQYF
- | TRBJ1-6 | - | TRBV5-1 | TGCGCCAGCAGCTTGGGGGAGGTTTTAAATTCACCCCTCCACTTT | CASSLGEVLNSPLHF
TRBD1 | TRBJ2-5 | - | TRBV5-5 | TGTGCCAGCAGCTCAATTCTCACCGGGACAGGGGGAGAGACCCAGTACTTC | CASSSILTGTGGETQYF
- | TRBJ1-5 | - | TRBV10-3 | TGTGCCATTAGTCCGGTTGATAGCAATCAGCCCCAGCATTTT | CAISPVDSNQPQHF
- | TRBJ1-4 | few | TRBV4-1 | TGCGCCAGCAGCCAAGGGAGGCCAGGGTTTGCAACTAATGAAAAACTGTTTTTT | CASSQGRPGFATNEKLFF
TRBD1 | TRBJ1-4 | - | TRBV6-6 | TGTGCCAGCAGGATCCCAGGGGGGAATGAAAAACTGTTTTTT | CASRIPGGNEKLFF
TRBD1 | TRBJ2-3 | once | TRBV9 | TGTGCCAGCAGCACCCCCGGGACAGGGATGTATTTT | CASSTPGTGMYF
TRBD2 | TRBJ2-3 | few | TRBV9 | TGTGCCAGCAGCGTAGGTCCAGCGGGAGTTGAGAGAAGGGATACGCAGTATTTT | CASSVGPAGVERRDTQYF
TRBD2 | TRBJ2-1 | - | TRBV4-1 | TGCGCCAGCAGCGCGGGGGTTTACAATGAGCAGTTCTTC | CASSAGVYNEQFF
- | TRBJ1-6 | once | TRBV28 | TGTGCCAGCAGTTTATTACAGTGGGCCTATAATTCACCCCTCCACTTT | CASSLLQWAYNSPLHF
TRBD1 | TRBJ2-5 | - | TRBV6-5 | TGTGCCAGCAGTCACGGGACAGCACAAGAGACCCAGTACTTC | CASSHGTAQETQYF
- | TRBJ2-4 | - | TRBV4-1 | TGCGCCAGCAGCCAGCTGGGGTTAGCCAAAAACATTCAGTACTTC | CASSQLGLAKNIQYF
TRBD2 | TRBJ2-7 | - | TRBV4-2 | TGTGCCAGCAGCCCCTTTTCTCGGGGACTAGCGCCAGGGGCGCAGTACTTC | CASSPFSRGLAPGAQYF
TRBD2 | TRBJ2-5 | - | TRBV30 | TGTGCCTGGAGTGCCCTTTTAGGGGAGCGGGAGAATCGGGAGACCCAGTACTTC | CAWSALLGERENRETQYF
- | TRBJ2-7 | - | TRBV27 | TGTGCCAGCAGTTTAGCCCTCTCCTACGAGCAGTACTTC | CASSLALSYEQYF
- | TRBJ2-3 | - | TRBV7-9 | TGTGCCAGCAGCCCATGGGGGGAGCGTCGAACAGATACGCAGTATTTT | CASSPWGERRTDTQYF
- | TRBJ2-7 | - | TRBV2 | TGTGCCAGCAGTTCACCCTACGAGCAGTACTTC | CASSSPYEQYF
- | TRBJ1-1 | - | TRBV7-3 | TGTGCCAGCAGCTTTTTTCCTGAAGCTTTCTTT | CASSFFPEAFF
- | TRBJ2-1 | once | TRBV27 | TGTGCCAGCAGTCCCGGCGGTTATAACTCCTACAATGAGCAGTTCTTC | CASSPGGYNSYNEQFF
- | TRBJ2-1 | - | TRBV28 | TGTGCCAGCAGTTCCTGGACAGGGGGCTCACTAGCGGGACCCTACAATGAGCAGTTCTTC | CASSSWTGGSLAGPYNEQFF
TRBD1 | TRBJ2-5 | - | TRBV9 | TGTGCCAGCAGCGTAGATGGACAGGGGAGGGAGACCCAGTACTTC | CASSVDGQGRETQYF
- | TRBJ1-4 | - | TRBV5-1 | TGCGCCAGCAGCTTGGCCGAGGAGGGTGGAAAACTGTTTTTT | CASSLAEEGGKLFF
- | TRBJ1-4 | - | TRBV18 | TGTGCCAGCTCGCCTGGGGAGGGTGGAAAACTGTTTTTT | CASSPGEGGKLFF
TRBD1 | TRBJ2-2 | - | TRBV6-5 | TGTGCCACCACGGCCTACAGGGGGCGGACCGGGGAGCTGTTTTTT | CATTAYRGRTGELFF
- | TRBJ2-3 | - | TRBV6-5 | TGTGCCAGCAGGTGGGGCCAGTACACAGATACGCAGTATTTT | CASRWGQYTDTQYF
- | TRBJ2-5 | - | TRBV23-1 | TGCGCCAGCAGTCAATCCCGGAGGGGCCCTGATGAGACCCAGTACTTC | CASSQSRRGPDETQYF
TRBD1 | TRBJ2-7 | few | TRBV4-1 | TGCGCCAGCAGCCCACCTCCCGGGACAGGGAAGCACGAGCAGTACTTC | CASSPPPGTGKHEQYF
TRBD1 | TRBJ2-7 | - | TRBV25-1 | TGTGCCAGCAGTCCAAGGGACAGGGGGCCCGGCGAGCAGTACTTC | CASSPRDRGPGEQYF
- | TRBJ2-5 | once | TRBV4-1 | TGCGCCAGCAGCCAAGAACCTGGGGCGGCCACGGAGACCCAGTACTTC | CASSQEPGAATETQYF
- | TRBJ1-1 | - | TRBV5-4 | TGTGCCAGCAGCTTGCGGGGCGCTGAAGCTTTCTTT | CASSLRGAEAFF
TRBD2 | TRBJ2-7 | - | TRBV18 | TGTGCCAGCTCACAGACTAGCGGGAGGGGCTACGAGCAGTACTTC | CASSQTSGRGYEQYF
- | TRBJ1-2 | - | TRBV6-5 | TGTGCCAGCAGTTACTCAGGGGTTGGCTACACCTTC | CASSYSGVGYTF
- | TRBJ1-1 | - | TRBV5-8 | TGTGCCAGCAGCCAACCGACAGAGCCAAACACTGAAGCTTTCTTT | CASSQPTEPNTEAFF
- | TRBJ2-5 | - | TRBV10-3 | TGTGCCATCAGTGAGTTGTCCGCAAAAGAGACCCAGTACTTC | CAISELSAKETQYF
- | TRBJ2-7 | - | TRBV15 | TGTGCCCCCAGCAGGGACAGACTAGCGCGCGAGCAGTACTTC | CAPSRDRLAREQYF